Listed here are 5 T cell receptor beta chains from one sample, sequenced in a study of cytomegalovirus exposure and HLA in healthy donors. Vbeta (60) and Jbeta (13) primers were used in the PCR. Assay used: immunoSEQ multiplex PCR; TCRdb lists only in-frame clones, some missing. The sample comprises 150,000 to 200,000 clones, roughly 80% of which are singletons, and about 7.7% rests with the top ten. The sample taken for sequencing was PBMCs. The receptors here all came from a woman aged 40 to 50 in good health and CMV-seropositive.

The chain uses TRBV5-8 and TRBJ2-7; 15 bases line up with TRBD2. Germline loops: CDR1 SGHTS, CDR2 YDEGEE. The CDR3 totals 17 residues. V trimming: 4 bases; J trimming: 3 bases; junction bases outside the gene matches: 8. CDR3 loop: CASSRGLAGGTFYEQYF. As DNA, the CDR3 is TGTGCCAGCAGCCGGGGACTAGCGGGAGGTACCTTCTACGAGCAGTACTTC.

The chain is built from TRBV7-9 and TRBJ2-2, with 7 positions matching TRBD2. Germline V gene sequence: CDR1 SEHNR, CDR2 FQNEAQ (reference sequence). The junction had 5 bases not matched to a gene; V was cut back by 8 bases and J by 5 bases. The CDR3 length is 13 residues. The CDR3 sequence: CASLTGGTGELFF. The CDR3 bases are TGTGCCAGCCTTACGGGAGGAACCGGGGAGCTGTTTTTT.

The rearrangement joins TRBV28 to TRBJ1-1, with D maybe TRBD1 (6 bases). The V end lost 3 bases, the J end lost 7 bases, and 21 bases lay between the germline ends. Germline CDR1 and CDR2: MDHEN and SYDVKM. CDR3 length: 16 amino acids. CDR3 sequence (DNA): TGTGCCAGCAGTTTTACCGGGTCGGGGGGCGCCCATGAAGCTTTCTTT. Protein product: CASSFTGSGGAHEAFF.

This sequence joins TRBV2 and TRBJ1-2; possibly TRBD1 for D (6 bases). Germline loops: CDR1 SNHLY, CDR2 FYNNEI. V lost 7 bases to trimming and J lost 13 bases, with 16 bases between them. This CDR3 comprises 11 residues. The CDR3 DNA follows: TGTGCCAGCATGCCATTGGACAGTAGCACCTTC. Translated, it gives CASMPLDSSTF. Full variable domain (remainder filled in from reference TRBV2 and TRBJ1-2): EPEVTQTPSHQVTQMGQEVILRCVPISNHLYFYWYRQILGQKVEFLVSFYNNEISEKSEIFDDQFSVERPDGSNFTLKIRSTKLEDSAMYFCASMPLDSSTFGSGTRLTVV.

This chain joins TRBV4-1 and TRBJ2-5; the match to TRBD2 covers 11 bases. V shed 0 bases and J 3 bases; nucleotides not matched to a gene: 3. This CDR3 comprises 16 residues. Per the germline V gene, CDR1 is MGHRA and CDR2 is YSYEKL. CDR3 sequence: CASSQELAGAEETQYF. As DNA, the CDR3 is TGCGCCAGCAGCCAAGAACTAGCGGGAGCGGAAGAGACCCAGTACTTC.